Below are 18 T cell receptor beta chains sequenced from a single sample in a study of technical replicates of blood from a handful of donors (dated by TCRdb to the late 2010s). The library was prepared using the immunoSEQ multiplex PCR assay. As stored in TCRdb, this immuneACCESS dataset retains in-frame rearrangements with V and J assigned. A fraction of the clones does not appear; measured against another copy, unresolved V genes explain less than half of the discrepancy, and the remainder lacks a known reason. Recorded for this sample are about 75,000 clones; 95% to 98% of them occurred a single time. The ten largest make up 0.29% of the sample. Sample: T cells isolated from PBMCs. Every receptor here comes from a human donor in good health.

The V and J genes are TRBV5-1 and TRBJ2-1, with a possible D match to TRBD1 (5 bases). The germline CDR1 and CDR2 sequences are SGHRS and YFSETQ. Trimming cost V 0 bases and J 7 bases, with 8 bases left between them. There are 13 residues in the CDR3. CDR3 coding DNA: TGCGCCAGCAGCTTGGTAGGGGCAAATGAGCAGTTCTTC. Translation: CASSLVGANEQFF.

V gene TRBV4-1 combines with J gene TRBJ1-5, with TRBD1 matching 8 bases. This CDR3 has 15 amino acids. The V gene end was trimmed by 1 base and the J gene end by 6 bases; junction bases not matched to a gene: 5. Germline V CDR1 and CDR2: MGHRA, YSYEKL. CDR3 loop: CASSQGAGGFQPQHF. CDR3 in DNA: TGCGCCAGCAGCCAAGGAGCAGGGGGCTTTCAGCCCCAGCATTTT.

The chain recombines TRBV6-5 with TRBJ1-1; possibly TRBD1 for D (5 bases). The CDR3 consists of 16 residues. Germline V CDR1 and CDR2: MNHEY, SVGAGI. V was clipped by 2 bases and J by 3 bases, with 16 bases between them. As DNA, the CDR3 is TGTGCCAGCAGTTACGGGGAGGGACTTTTCCACACTGAAGCTTTCTTT. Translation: CASSYGEGLFHTEAFF.

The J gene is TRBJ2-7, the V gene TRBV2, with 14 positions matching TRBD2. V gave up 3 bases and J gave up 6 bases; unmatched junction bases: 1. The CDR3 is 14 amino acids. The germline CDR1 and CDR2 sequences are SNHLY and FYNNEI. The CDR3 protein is CASSDGTSGSEQYF. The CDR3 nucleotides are TGTGCCAGCAGTGACGGGACTAGCGGGAGCGAGCAGTACTTC.

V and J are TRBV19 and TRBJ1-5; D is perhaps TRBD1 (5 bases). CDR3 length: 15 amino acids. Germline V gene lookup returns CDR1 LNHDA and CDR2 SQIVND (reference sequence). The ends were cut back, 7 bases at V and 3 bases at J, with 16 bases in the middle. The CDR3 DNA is TGTGCCAGTAAGACCTCCGACAGTTACAATCAGCCCCAGCATTTT. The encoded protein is CASKTSDSYNQPQHF.

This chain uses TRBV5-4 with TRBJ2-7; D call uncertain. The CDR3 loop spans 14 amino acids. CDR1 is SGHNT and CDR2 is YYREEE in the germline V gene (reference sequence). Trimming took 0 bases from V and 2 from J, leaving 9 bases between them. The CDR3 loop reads CASSLDPEPYEQYF. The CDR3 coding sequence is TGTGCCAGCAGCTTGGATCCGGAGCCCTACGAGCAGTACTTC. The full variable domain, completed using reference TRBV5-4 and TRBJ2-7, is ETGVTQSPTHLIKTRGQQVTLRCSSQSGHNTVSWYQQALGQGPQFIFQYYREEENGRGNFPPRFSGLQFPNYSSELNVNALELDDSALYLCASSLDPEPYEQYFGPGTRLTVT.

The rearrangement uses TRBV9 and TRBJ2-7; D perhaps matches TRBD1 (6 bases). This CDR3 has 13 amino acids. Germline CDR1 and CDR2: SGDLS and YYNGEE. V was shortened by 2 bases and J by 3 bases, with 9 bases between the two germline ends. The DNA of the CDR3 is TGTGCCAGCAGCGTGGGGGCCTACTACGAGCAGTACTTC. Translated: CASSVGAYYEQYF.

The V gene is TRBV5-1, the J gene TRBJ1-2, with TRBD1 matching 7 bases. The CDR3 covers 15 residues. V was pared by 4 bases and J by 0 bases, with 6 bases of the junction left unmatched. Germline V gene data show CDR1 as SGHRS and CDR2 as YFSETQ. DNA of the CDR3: TGCGCCAGCAGCGACCGGGACAGCGCTAACTATGGCTACACCTTC. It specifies CASSDRDSANYGYTF.

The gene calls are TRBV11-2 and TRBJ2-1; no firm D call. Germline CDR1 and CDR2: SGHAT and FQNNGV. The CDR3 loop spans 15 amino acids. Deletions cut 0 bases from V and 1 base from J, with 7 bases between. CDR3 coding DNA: TGTGCCAGCAGCTTAGATCGGAGTTCCTACAATGAGCAGTTCTTC. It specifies CASSLDRSSYNEQFF.

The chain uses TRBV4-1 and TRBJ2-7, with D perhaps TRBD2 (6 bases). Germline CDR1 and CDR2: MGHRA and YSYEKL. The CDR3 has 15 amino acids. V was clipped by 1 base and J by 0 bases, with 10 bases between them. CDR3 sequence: CASSQGPGVSYEQYF. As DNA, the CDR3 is TGCGCCAGCAGCCAAGGGCCGGGAGTCTCCTACGAGCAGTACTTC.

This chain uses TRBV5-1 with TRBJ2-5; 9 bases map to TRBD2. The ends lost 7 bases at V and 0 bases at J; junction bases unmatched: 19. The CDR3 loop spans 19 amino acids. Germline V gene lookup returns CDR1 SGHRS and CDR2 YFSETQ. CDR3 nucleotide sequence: TGCGCCAGCTTTCCCTACGGGGTAGCGGGAGTTTCGTACCAAGAGACCCAGTACTTC. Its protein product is CASFPYGVAGVSYQETQYF. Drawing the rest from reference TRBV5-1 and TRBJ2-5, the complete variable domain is KAGVTQTPRYLIKTRGQQVTLSCSPISGHRSVSWYQQTPGQGLQFLFEYFSETQRNKGNFPGRFSGRQFSNSRSEMNVSTLELGDSALYLCASFPYGVAGVSYQETQYFGPGTRLLVL.

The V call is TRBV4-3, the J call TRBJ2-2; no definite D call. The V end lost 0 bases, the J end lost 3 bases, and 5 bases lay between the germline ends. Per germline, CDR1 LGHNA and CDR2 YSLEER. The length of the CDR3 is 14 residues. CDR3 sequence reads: CASSQDPYTGELFF. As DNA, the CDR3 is TGCGCCAGCAGCCAAGACCCCTACACCGGGGAGCTGTTTTTT.

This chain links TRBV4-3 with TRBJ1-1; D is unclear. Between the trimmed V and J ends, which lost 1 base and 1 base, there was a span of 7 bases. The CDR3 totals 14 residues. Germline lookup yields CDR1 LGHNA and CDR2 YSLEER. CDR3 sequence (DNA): TGCGCCAGCAGCCAAGGAGCAGGGAACACTGAAGCTTTCTTT. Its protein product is CASSQGAGNTEAFF.

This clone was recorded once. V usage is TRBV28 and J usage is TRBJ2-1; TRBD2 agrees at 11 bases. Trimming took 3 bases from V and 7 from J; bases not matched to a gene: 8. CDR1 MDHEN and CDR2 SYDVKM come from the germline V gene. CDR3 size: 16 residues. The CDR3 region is CASSLRTSGRRNEQFF. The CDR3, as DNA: TGTGCCAGCAGTTTGAGGACTAGCGGGCGTAGGAATGAGCAGTTCTTC.

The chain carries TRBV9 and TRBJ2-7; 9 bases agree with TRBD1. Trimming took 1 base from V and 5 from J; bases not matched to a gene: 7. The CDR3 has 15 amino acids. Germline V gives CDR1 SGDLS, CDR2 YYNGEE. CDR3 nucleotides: TGTGCCAGCAGCGTATCCGGGACAGGGATTGACGAGCAGTACTTC. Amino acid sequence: CASSVSGTGIDEQYF.

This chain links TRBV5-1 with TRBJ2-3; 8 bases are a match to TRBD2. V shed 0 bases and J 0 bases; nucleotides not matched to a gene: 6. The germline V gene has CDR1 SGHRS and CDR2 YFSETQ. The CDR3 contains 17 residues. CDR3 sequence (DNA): TGCGCCAGCAGCTTGGGCCCGGCTAGCGGGAGCACAGATACGCAGTATTTT. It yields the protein CASSLGPASGSTDTQYF. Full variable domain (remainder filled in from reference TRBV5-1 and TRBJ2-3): KAGVTQTPRYLIKTRGQQVTLSCSPISGHRSVSWYQQTPGQGLQFLFEYFSETQRNKGNFPGRFSGRQFSNSRSEMNVSTLELGDSALYLCASSLGPASGSTDTQYFGPGTRLTVL.

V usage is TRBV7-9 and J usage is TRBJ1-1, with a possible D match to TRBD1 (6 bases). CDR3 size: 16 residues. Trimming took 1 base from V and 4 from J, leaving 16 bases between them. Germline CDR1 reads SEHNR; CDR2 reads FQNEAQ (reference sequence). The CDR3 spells CASSLVLQGRSTEAFF. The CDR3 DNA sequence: TGTGCCAGCAGCTTAGTTCTACAGGGAAGGAGCACTGAAGCTTTCTTT.

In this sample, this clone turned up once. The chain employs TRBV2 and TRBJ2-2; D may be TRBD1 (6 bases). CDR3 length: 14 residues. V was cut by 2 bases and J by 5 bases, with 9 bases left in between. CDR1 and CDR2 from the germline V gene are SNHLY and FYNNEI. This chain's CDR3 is CASSELRGTGELFF. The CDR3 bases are TGTGCCAGCAGTGAACTCAGGGGTACCGGGGAGCTGTTTTTT. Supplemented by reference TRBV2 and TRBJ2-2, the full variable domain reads EPEVTQTPSHQVTQMGQEVILRCVPISNHLYFYWYRQILGQKVEFLVSFYNNEISEKSEIFDDQFSVERPDGSNFTLKIRSTKLEDSAMYFCASSELRGTGELFFGEGSRLTVL.